This T cell receptor beta chain was obtained from a study of PD-1 blockade in mismatch repair-deficient tumors. Clones were sequenced by immunoSEQ multiplex PCR, and TCRdb holds only the in-frame ones, with some missing. The profile shows some 120,000 clones, 85% to 90% of them singletons. Germline CDR1 is SEHNR and CDR2 is FQNEAQ (reference sequence). The CDR3 is 13 amino acids. V lost 5 bases to trimming and J lost 2 bases; unmatched junction nucleotides: 2. The material sequenced was peripheral blood, taken 72 weeks after starting pembrolizumab. This chain links TRBV7-9 with TRBJ1-2; 7 nucleotides line up with TRBD1. The receptor comes from an adult with mismatch repair-deficient cancer. CDR3 coding DNA: TGTGCCAGCAGCCAGGGGGAAAACTATGGCTACACCTTC. Protein product: CASSQGENYGYTF.